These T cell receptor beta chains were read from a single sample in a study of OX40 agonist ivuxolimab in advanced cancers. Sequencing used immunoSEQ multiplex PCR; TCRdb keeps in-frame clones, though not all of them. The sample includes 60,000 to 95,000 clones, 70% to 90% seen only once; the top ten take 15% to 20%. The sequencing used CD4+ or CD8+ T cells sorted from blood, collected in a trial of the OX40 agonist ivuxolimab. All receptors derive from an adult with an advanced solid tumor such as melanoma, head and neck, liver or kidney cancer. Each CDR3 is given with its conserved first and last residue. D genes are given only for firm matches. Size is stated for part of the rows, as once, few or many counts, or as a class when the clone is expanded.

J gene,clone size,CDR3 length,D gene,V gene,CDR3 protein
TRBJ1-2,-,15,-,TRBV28,CASSLGQGDLYGYTF
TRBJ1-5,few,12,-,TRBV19,CASSFWGQPQHF
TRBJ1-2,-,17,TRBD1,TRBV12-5,CASGLVIGGQDVYGYTF
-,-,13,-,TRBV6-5,CASSYSDSYEQYF
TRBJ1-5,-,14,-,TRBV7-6,CASSLSFSNQPQHF
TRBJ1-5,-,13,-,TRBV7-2,CASGGMSNQPQHF
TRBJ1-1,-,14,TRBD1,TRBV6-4,CASSAEGATTEAFF
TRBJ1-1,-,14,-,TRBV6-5,CASTGTVRGTEAFF
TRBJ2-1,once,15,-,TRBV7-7,CASSKSGTPYNEQFF
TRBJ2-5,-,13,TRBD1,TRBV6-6,CASSQDRRETQYF
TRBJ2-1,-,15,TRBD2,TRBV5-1,CASSGGLAGWDEQFF
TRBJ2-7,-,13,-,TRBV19,CASSMAGAYEQYF
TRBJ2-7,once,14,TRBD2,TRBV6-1,CASSFTGGPVEQYF
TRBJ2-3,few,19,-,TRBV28,CASSSQIYRRAGDTDTQYF
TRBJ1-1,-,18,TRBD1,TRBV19,CASSIITAIMGQDTEAFF
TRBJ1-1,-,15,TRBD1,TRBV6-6,CASSYSATGTGEAFF
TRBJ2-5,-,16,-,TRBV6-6,CASSYDAGRVGSSQYF
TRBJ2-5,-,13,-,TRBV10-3,CAISVDYQETQYF
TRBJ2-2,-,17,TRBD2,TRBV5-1,CASSSTPAGGPGGELFF
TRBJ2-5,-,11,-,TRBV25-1,CASLTRDWVYF
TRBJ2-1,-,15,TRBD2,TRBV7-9,CASSLGTSGNNEQFF
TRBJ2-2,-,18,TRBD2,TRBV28,CASSIGGGPILNTGELFF
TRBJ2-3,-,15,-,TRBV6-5,CASSYGATPTDTQYF
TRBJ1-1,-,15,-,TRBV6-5,CASSLGQGFPDRAFF
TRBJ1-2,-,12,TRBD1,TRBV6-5,CASSRTGDGYTF
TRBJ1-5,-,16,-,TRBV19,CASSIRQEMRNQPQHF
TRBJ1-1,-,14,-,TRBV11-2,CASSFSAVNTEAFF
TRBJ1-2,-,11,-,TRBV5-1,CASSDNYGYTF
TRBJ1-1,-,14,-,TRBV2,CASRLDREHTEAFF
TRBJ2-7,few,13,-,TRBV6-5,CASSRDISYEQYF
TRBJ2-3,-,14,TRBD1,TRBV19,CASSKDRGLDTQYF
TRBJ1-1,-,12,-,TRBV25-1,CASSTLLGQAFF
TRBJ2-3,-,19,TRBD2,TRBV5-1,CASSLAGLAGVGGTDTQYF
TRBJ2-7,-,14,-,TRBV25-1,CASSDSGFSYEQYF
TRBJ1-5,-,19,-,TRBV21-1,CASSKGCRDTLYSNQPQHF
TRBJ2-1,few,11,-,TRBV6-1,CASRLNNEQFF
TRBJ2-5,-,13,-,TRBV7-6,CASSPLQGETQYF
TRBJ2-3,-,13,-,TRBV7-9,CASGRFPGDTQYF
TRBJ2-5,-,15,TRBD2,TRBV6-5,CASRRLAGGEETQYF
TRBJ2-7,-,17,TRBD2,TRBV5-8,CASRPGTSVMVYYEQYF
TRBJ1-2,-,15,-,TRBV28,CASTTGTARNYGYTF
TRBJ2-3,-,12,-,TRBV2,CASSAESDTQYF
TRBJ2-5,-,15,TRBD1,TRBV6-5,CATKLEGQPMETQYF
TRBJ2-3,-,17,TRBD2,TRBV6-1,CASSETGTSGSTDTQYF
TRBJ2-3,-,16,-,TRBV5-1,CASSLEGTHSTDTQYF
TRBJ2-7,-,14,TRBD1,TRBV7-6,CASSLTGQPYEQYF
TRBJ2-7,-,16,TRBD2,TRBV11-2,CASSSFRLAGAYEQYF
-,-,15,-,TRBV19,CASSHPGSGSYEQYF
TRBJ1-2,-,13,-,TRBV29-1,CSVEDQRGRGYTF
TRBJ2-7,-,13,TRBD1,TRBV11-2,CASSQQGGYEQYF
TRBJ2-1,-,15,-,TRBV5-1,CASSLRQITYNEQFF
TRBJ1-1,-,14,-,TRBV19,CASSANRANTEAFF
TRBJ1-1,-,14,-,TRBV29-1,CSALTGGTNTEAFF
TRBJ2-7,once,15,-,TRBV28,CASTVDSRALYEQYF
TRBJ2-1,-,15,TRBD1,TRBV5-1,CASSLEGQVYNEQFF
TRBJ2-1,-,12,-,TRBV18,CASSPWGDEQFF
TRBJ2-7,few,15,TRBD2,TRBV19,CASSISSGRSYEQYF
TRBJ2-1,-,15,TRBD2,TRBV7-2,CASSLWREALNEQFF